This TCR beta chain was profiled in a study of T cell responses to AZD1222 COVID-19 vaccine. Study findings and constraints: There were mostly white British donors and more females than males, and clonal diversity was possibly underestimated.

This table comes from immunoSEQ multiplex PCR, and its TCRdb copy is limited to in-frame clones, with some not included. The top ten clones hold about 20% of a sample with tens of thousands of clones, under 90% of them seen once. This CDR3 has 16 residues. Germline V lookup: CDR1 MNHNY, CDR2 SVGAGI (reference sequence). Trimming at V came to 2 bases and at J to 1 base, leaving 7 bases not matched to a gene. Of note for this clone: Its target is unknown.

The clonotype was recovered from an adult in good health. This material consisted of peripheral blood, taken on day 0 of AZD1222 vaccination. This chain joins TRBV6-6 and TRBJ1-1, with TRBD1 identical over 7 bases. The CDR3 nucleotides read TGTGCCAGCAGTTACGGACGACAGGGCTCGAACACTGAAGCTTTCTTT. This translates into CASSYGRQGSNTEAFF.